Listed below are T cell receptor beta chains from one sample, sequenced in a study of cytotoxic CD8 clonotypes in ibrutinib-treated CLL. Only in-frame clones appear in the TCRdb table, and some are missing; sequencing was by immunoSEQ multiplex PCR. The sample shows hundreds of thousands of clones, roughly 74% of them seen only once. The material was PBMCs, obtained after 24 months of ibrutinib treatment. The receptors here all came from a human donor with chronic lymphocytic leukemia. Both conserved end residues are part of each CDR3.

V,J,CDR3
TRBV6-5,TRBJ1-1,CATFTGVDTEAFF
TRBV7-3,TRBJ2-7,CASSSYTDEQYF
TRBV25-1,TRBJ2-7,CASSGREGRYEQYF
TRBV19,TRBJ2-1,CASSIDRGEQFF
TRBV7-3,TRBJ2-1,CASSPGSSGRSQFF
TRBV6-4,TRBJ2-7,CASSEARPPSYEQYF
TRBV18,TRBJ1-4,CASSPSTGVNEKLFF
TRBV7-9,TRBJ2-3,CASSPISGSGADTQYF
TRBV2,TRBJ2-7,CASSPLAGIYSYEQYF
TRBV6-5,TRBJ2-7,CASSYPRTGGDHEQYF
TRBV19,TRBJ2-2,CASSISPGDTGELFF
TRBV9,TRBJ2-1,CASSVGSEGINEQFF
TRBV25-1,TRBJ2-7,CASSSGTGGLYEQYF
TRBV28,TRBJ2-3,CASSLRRPTDTQYF
TRBV21-1,TRBJ2-7,CASSPQEQYF
TRBV5-1,TRBJ1-4,CASSMGRGATNEKLFF
TRBV15,TRBJ1-1,CATSRGGQGNTEAFF
TRBV18,TRBJ1-2,CASSPPGPGSYTF
TRBV2,TRBJ1-4,CASSEGSTNEKLFF
TRBV11-2,TRBJ1-1,CASSLDWETEAFF
TRBV27,TRBJ2-1,CASSTGGGRDEQFF
TRBV9,TRBJ1-3,CASSVQGVSGNTIYF
TRBV9,TRBJ2-5,CASSAGGNQYQETQYF
TRBV13,TRBJ2-7,CASSLGGRTGLHEQYF
TRBV6-5,TRBJ2-2,CATQGTGPLQFF
TRBV29-1,TRBJ2-5,CSVVLGVAETQYF
TRBV4-3,TRBJ2-7,CASSQEGTSGKYEQYF
TRBV7-3,TRBJ1-5,CASSLFLGQPQHF
TRBV7-2,TRBJ2-7,CASSPSAGGPYEQYF
TRBV25-1,TRBJ2-1,CASNGVSYNEQFF
TRBV11-1,TRBJ2-1,CASSSSNEQFF
TRBV28,TRBJ2-1,CGSSGTGHNEQFF
TRBV6-5,TRBJ2-2,CASSTDRGRVELFF